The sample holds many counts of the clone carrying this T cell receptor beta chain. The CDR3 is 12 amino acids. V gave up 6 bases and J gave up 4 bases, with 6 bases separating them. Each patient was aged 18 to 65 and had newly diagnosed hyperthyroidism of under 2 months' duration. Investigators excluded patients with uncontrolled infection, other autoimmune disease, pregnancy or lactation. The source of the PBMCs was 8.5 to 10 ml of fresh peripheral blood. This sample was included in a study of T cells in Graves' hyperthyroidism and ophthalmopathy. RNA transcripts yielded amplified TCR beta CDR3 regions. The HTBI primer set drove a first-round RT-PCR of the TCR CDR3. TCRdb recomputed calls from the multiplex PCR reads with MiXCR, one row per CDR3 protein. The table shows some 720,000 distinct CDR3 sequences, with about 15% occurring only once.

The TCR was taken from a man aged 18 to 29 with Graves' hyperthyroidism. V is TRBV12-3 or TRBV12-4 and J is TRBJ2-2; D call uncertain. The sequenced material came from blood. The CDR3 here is CASSFGTGELFF. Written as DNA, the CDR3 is TGTGCCAGCAGCTTTGGCACCGGGGAGCTGTTTTTT.